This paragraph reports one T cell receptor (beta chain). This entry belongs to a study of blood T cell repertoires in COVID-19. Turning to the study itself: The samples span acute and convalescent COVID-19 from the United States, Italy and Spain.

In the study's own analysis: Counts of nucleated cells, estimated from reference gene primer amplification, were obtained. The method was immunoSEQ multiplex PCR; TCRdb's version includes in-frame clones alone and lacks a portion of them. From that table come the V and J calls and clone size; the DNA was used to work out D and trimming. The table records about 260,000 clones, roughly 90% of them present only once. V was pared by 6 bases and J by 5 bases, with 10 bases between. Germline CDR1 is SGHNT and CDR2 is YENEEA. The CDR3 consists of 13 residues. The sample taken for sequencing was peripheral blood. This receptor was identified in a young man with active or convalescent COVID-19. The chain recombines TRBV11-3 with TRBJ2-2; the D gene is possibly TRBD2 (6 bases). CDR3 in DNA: TGTGCCAGCAGTCCGCGGGGAACCGGGGAGCTGTTTTTT. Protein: CASSPRGTGELFF.